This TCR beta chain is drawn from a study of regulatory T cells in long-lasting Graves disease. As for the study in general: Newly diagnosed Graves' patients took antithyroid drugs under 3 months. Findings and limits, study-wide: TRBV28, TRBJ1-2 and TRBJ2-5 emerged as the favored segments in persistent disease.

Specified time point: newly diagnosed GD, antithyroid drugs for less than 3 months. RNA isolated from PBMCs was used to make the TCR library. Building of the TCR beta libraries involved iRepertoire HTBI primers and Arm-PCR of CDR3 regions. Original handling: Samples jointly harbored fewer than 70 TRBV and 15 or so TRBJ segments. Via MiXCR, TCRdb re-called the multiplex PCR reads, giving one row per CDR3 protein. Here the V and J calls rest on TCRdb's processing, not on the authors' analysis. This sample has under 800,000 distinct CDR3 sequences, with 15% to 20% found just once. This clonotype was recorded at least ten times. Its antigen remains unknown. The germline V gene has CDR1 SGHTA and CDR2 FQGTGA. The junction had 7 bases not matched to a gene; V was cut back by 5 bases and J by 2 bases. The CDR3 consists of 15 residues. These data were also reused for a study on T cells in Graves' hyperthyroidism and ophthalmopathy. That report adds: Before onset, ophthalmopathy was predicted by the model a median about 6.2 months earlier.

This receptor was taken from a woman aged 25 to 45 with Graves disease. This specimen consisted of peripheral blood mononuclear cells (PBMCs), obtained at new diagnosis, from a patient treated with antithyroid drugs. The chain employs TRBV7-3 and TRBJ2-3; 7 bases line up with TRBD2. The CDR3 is CASSPGSGTTDTQYF. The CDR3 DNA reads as TGTGCCAGCAGCCCCGGGAGCGGGACCACAGATACGCAGTATTTT.